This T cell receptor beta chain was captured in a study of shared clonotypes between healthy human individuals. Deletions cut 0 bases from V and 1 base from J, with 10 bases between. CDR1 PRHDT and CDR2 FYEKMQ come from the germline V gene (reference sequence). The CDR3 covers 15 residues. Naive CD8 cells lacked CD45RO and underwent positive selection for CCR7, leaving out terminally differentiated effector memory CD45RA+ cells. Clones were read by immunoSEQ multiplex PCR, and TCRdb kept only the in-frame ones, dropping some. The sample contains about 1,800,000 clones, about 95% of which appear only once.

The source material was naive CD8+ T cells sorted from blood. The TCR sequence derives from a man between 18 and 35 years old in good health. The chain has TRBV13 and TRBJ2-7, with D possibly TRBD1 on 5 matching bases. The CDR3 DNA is TGTGCCAGCAGCTTAGGTCAGGGCTATTCCTACGAGCAGTACTTC. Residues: CASSLGQGYSYEQYF. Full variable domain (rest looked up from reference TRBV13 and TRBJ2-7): AAGVIQSPRHLIKEKRETATLKCYPIPRHDTVYWYQQGPGQDPQFLISFYEKMQSDKGSIPDRFSAQQFSDYHSELNMSSLELGDSALYFCASSLGQGYSYEQYFGPGTRLTVT.